This TCR beta chain was obtained from a study of a mutant IDH1 vaccine in newly diagnosed glioma. TCRdb keeps only in-frame clones here, not all; method: immunoSEQ multiplex PCR. The profile covers 40,000 or so clones, with approximately 86% appearing a single time and around 19% taken by the ten largest. Time point meaning: week 47, end of study. Doses of 300 ug of mutant IDH1 20-mer peptide were given with topical imiquimod. Concerning this clone itself: The antigen is unknown.

CDR1 and CDR2 from the germline V gene are SNHLY and FYNNEI. The CDR3 length is 15 residues. V gave up 8 bases and J gave up 8 bases; unmatched junction bases: 13. The receptor comes from a man aged 18 to 30 with glioma. Some clones in this sample may be carry-over from other donors' samples. This specimen consisted of PBMCs, obtained from a glioma patient whose treatment included an IDH1 peptide vaccine. The chain recombines TRBV2 with TRBJ1-2, with TRBD1 identical over 11 bases. This CDR3 reads CASGSPGQGVLGYTF. The CDR3, as DNA: TGTGCCAGCGGGTCCCCGGGACAGGGGGTTCTGGGCTACACCTTC. Complete variable domain (other parts from reference TRBV2 and TRBJ1-2): EPEVTQTPSHQVTQMGQEVILRCVPISNHLYFYWYRQILGQKVEFLVSFYNNEISEKSEIFDDQFSVERPDGSNFTLKIRSTKLEDSAMYFCASGSPGQGVLGYTFGSGTRLTVV.